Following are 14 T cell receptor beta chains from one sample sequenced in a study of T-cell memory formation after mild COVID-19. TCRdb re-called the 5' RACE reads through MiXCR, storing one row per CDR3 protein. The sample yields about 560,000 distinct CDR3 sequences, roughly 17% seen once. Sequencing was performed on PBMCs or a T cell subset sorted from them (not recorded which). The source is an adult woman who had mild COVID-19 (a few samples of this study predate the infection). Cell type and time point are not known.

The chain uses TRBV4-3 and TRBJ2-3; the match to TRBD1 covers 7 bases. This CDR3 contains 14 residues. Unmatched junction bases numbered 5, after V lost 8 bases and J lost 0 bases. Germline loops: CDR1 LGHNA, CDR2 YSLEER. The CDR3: CASGTAWSTDTQYF. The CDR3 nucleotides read TGCGCCAGCGGGACAGCGTGGAGCACAGATACGCAGTATTTT.

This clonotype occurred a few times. The CDR3 bases are TGTGCCAGCAGTTACTGGCTCAACACCGGGGAGCTGTTTTTT. This codes for CASSYWLNTGELFF. V gene TRBV6-6 combines with J gene TRBJ2-2; D not certain. The CDR3 extends over 14 amino acids. Looked up from germline, CDR1 is MNHNY and CDR2 is SVGAGI (reference sequence). V dropped 1 base and J dropped 2 bases, with 5 bases sitting between them.

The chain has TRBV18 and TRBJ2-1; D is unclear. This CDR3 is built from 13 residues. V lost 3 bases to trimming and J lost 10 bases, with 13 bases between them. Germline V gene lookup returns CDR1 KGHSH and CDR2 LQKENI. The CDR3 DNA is TGTGCCAGCTCACCTCCCAGCGACCGCGAGCAGTTCTTC. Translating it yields CASSPPSDREQFF.

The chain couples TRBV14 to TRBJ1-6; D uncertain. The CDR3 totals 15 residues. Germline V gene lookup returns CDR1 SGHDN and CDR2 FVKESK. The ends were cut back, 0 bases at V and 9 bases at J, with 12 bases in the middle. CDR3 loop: CASSQDLPPLSPLHF. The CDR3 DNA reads TGTGCCAGCAGCCAAGACTTACCCCCCCTTTCACCCCTCCACTTT. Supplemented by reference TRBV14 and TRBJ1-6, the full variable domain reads EAGVTQFPSHSVIEKGQTVTLRCDPISGHDNLYWYRRVMGKEIKFLLHFVKESKQDESGMPNNRFLAERTGGTYSTLKVQPAELEDSGVYFCASSQDLPPLSPLHFGNGTRLTVT.

CDR3 region: CASSLGPIAGVPSTDTQYF. In DNA, the CDR3 is TGTGCCAGCAGTCTAGGCCCCATAGCGGGAGTACCTAGCACAGATACGCAGTATTTT. The genes are TRBV12-3 or TRBV12-4 and TRBJ2-3, with TRBD2 identical over 9 bases. The length of the CDR3 is 19 residues. J was trimmed by 0 bases and V by 5 bases; bases with no gene match: 15.

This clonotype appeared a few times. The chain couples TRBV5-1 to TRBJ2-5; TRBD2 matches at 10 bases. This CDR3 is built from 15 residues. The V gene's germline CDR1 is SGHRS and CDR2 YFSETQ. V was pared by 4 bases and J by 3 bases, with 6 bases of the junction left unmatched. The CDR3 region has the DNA TGCGCCAGCAGCCTGAGACTAGCGGGTGAAGAGACCCAGTACTTC. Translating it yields CASSLRLAGEETQYF.

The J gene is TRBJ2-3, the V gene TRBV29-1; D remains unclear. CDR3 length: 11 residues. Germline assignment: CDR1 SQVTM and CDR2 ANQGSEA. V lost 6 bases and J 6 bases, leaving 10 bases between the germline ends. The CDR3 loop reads CSVRPKDTQYF. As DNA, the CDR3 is TGCAGCGTGAGGCCCAAGGATACGCAGTATTTT.

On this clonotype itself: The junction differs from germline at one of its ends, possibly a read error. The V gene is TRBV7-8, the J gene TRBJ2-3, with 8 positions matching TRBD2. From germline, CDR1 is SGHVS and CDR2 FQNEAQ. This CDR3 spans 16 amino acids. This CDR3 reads CDSSTTSGASPDTQYF. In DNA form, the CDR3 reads TGTGACAGCAGCACAACTAGCGGAGCGAGCCCAGATACGCAGTATTTT.

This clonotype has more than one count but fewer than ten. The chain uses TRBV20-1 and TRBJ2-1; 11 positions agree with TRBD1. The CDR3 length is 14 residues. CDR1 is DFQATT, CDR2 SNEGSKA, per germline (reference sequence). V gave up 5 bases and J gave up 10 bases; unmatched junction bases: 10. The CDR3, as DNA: TGCAGTGCTTCCGGGACAGGGGGTACCCGGGAGCAGTTCTTC. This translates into CSASGTGGTREQFF.

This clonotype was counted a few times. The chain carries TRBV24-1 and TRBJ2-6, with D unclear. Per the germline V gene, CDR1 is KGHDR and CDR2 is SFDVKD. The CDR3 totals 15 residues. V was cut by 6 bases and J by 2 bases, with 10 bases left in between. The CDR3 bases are TGTGCCACCAGTACGGCTAGGGCTGGGGCCAACGTCCTGACTTTC. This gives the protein CATSTARAGANVLTF.

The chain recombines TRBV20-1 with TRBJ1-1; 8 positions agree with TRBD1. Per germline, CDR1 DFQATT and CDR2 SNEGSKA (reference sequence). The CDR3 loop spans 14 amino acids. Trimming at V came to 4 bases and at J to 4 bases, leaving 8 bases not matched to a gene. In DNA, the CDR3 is TGCAGTGCTATCCTACGACAGGGGACCACTGAAGCTTTCTTT. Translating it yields CSAILRQGTTEAFF.

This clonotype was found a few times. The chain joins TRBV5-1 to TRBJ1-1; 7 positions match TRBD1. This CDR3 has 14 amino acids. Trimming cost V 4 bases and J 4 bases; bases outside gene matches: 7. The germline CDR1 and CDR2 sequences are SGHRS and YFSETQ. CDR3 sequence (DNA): TGCGCCAGCAGCATAACGACAGGGTCCACTGAAGCTTTCTTT. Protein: CASSITTGSTEAFF.

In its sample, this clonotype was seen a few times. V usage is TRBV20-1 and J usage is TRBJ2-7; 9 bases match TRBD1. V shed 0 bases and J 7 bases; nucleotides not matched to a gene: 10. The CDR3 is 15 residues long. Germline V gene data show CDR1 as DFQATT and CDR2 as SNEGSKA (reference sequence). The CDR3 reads CSARDGGTGRAEQYF. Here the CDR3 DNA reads TGCAGTGCTAGAGATGGAGGGACAGGGCGGGCAGAGCAGTACTTC.

CDR3 in amino acids: CATSGVRGQGATGELFF. The CDR3 nucleotides read TGTGCCACCAGTGGCGTTCGGGGACAGGGGGCGACCGGGGAGCTGTTTTTT. The gene calls are TRBV24-1 and TRBJ2-2; 12 bases line up with TRBD1. With V trimmed by 5 bases and J by 5 bases, 8 bases remained unmatched. The germline V gene has CDR1 KGHDR and CDR2 SFDVKD. The CDR3 loop spans 17 amino acids.